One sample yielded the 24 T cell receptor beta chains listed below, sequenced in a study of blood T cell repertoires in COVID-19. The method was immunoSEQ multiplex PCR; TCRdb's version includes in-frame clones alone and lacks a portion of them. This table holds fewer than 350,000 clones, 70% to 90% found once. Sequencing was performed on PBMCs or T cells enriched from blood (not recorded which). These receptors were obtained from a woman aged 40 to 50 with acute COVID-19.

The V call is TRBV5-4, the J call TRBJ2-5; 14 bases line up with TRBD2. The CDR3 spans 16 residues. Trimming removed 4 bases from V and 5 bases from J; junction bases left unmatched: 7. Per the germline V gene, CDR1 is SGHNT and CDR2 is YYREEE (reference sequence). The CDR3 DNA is TGTGCCAGCAGCCGCGGGACTAGCGGGGGCTGGGAGACCCAGTACTTC. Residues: CASSRGTSGGWETQYF.

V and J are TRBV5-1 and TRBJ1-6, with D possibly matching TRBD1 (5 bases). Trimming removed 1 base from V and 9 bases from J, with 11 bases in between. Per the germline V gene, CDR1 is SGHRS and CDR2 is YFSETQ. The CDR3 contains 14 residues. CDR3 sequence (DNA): TGCGCCAGCAGCTTGTGGGGGGATGGTTCACCCCTCCACTTT. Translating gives CASSLWGDGSPLHF.

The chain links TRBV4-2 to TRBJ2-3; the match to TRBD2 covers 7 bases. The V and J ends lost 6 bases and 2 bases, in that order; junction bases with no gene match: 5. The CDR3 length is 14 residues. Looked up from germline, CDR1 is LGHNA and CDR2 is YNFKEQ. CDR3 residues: CASSKGTITDTQYF. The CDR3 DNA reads TGTGCCAGCAGTAAAGGGACTATCACAGATACGCAGTATTTT.

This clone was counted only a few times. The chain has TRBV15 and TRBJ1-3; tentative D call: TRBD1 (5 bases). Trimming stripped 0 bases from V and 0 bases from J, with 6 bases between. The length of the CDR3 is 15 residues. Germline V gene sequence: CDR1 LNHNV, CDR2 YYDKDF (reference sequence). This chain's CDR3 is CATSRDQGSGNTIYF. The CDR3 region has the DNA TGTGCCACCAGCAGAGATCAGGGCTCTGGAAACACCATATATTTT.

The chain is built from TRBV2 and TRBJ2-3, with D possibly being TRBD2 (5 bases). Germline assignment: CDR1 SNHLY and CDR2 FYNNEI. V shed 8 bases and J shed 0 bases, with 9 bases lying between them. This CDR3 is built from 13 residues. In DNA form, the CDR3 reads TGTGCCAGCTGTCGGGATAGCACAGATACGCAGTATTTT. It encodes CASCRDSTDTQYF.

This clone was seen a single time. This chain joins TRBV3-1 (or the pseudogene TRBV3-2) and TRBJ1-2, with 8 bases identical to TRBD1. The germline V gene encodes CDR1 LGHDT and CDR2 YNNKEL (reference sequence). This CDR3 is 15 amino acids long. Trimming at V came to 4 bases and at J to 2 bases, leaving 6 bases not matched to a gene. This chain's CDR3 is CASSLRQGTNYGYTF. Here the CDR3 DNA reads TGTGCCAGCAGCCTCCGACAGGGGACCAACTATGGCTACACCTTC.

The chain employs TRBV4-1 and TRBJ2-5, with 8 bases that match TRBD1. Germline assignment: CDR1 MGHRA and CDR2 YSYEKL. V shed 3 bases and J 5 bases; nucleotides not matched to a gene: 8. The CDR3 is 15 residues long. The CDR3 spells CASSQPGRGRETQYF. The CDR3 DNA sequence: TGCGCCAGCAGCCAGCCGGGCAGGGGGCGTGAGACCCAGTACTTC.

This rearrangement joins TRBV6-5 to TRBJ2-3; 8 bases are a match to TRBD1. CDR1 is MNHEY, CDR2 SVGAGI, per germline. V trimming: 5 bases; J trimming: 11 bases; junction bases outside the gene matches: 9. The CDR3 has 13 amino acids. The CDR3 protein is CASSRQGANLQYF. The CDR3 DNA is TGTGCCAGCAGTCGGCAGGGGGCTAACCTGCAGTATTTT.

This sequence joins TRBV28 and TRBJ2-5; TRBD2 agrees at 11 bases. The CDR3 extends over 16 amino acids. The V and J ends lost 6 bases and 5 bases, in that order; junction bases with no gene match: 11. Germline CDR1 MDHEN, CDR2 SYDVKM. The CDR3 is CASRLRLAGLGETQYF. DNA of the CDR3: TGTGCCAGCAGACTACGACTAGCGGGATTGGGCGAGACCCAGTACTTC.

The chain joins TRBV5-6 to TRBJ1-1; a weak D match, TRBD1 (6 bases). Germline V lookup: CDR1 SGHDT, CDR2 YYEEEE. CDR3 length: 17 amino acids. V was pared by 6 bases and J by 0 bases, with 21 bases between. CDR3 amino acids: CASTSWGPRNLNTEAFF. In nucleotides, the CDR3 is TGTGCCAGCACCTCCTGGGGGCCTCGTAACCTGAACACTGAAGCTTTCTTT.

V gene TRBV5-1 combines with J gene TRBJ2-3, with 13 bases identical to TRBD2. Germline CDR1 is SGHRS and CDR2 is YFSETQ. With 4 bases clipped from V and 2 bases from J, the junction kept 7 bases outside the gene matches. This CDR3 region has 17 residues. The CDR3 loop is CASSPWTSGGTTDTQYF. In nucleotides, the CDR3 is TGCGCCAGCAGCCCATGGACTAGCGGGGGAACCACAGATACGCAGTATTTT.

The CDR3 DNA is TGTGCCACCAGCAGAGACGCCGAGATTAGCACAGATACGCAGTATTTT. Protein: CATSRDAEISTDTQYF. The chain recombines TRBV15 with TRBJ2-3, with D unclear. The CDR3 consists of 16 residues. Trimming removed 0 bases from V and 0 bases from J, with 10 bases in between. CDR1 is LNHNV, CDR2 YYDKDF, per germline (reference sequence). Together with reference TRBV15 and TRBJ2-3, the CDR3 gives the full variable domain: DAMVIQNPRYQVTQFGKPVTLSCSQTLNHNVMYWYQQKSSQAPKLLFHYYDKDFNNEADTPDNFQSRRPNTSFCFLDIRSPGLGDTAMYLCATSRDAEISTDTQYFGPGTRLTVL.

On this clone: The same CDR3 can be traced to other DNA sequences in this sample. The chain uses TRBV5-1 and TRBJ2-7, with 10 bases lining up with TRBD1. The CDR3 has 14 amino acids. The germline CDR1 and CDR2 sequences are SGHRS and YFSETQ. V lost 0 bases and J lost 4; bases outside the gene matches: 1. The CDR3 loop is CASSLEGQGYEQYF. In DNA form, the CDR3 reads TGCGCCAGCAGCTTGGAGGGACAGGGGTACGAGCAGTACTTC.

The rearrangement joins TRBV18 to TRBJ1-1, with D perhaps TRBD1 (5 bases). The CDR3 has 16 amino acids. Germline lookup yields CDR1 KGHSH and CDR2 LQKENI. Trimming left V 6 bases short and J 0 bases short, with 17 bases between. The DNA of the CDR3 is TGTGCCAGCTCTACCACAGGTAGGGGCATGAACACTGAAGCTTTCTTT. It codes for CASSTTGRGMNTEAFF.

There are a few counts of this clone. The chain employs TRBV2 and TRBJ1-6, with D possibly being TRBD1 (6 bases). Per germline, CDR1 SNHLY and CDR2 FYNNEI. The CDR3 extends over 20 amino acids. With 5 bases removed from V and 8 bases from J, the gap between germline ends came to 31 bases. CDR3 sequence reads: CASSPPKWGGAGFVYSPLHF. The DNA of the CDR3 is TGTGCCAGCAGTCCTCCCAAGTGGGGGGGCGCGGGGTTCGTTTATTCACCCCTCCACTTT.

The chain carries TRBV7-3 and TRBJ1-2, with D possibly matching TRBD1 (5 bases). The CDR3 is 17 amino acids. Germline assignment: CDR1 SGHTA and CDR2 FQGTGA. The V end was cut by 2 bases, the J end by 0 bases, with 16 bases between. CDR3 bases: TGTGCCAGCAGCTTAGACCGGGTACAGGCCACTAACTATGGCTACACCTTC. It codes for CASSLDRVQATNYGYTF.

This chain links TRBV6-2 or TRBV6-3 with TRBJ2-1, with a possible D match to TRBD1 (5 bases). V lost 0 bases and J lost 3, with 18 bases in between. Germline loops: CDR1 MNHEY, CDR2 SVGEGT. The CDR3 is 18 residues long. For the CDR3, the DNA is TGTGCCAGCAGTTACTCGATGGGCCAGGGTTTTGTCTACAATGAGCAGTTCTTC. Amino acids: CASSYSMGQGFVYNEQFF.

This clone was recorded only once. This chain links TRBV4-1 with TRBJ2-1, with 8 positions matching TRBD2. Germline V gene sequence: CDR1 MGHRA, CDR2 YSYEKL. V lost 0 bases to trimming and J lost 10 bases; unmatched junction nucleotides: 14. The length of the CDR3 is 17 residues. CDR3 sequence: CASSQDIPGTSSGEQFF. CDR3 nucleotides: TGCGCCAGCAGCCAAGATATTCCCGGGACCTCTAGCGGGGAGCAGTTCTTC.

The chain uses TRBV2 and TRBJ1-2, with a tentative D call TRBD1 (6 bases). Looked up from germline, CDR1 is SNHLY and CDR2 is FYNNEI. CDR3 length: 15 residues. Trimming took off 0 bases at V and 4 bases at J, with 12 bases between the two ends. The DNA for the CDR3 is TGTGCCAGCAGTGAAGCGACAGGTACTAGCTATGGCTACACCTTC. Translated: CASSEATGTSYGYTF.

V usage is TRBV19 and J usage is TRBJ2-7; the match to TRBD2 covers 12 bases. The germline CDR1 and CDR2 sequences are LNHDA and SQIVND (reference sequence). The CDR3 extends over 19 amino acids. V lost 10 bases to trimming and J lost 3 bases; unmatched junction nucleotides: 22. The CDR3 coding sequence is TGTGCCACCACTACTAGCGGGAGGCCCCATATAAAAGGGTACTACGAGCAGTACTTC. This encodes CATTTSGRPHIKGYYEQYF. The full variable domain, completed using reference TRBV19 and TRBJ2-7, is DGGITQSPKYLFRKEGQNVTLSCEQNLNHDAMYWYRQDPGQGLRLIYYSQIVNDFQKGDIAEGYSVSREKKESFPLTVTSAQKNPTAFYLCATTTSGRPHIKGYYEQYFGPGTRLTVT.

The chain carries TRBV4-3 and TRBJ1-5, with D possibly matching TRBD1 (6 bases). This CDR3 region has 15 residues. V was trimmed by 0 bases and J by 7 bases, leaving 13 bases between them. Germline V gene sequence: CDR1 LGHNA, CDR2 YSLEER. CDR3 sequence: CASSQDPTGRQPQHF. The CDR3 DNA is TGCGCCAGCAGCCAAGATCCTACAGGGCGCCAGCCCCAGCATTTT.

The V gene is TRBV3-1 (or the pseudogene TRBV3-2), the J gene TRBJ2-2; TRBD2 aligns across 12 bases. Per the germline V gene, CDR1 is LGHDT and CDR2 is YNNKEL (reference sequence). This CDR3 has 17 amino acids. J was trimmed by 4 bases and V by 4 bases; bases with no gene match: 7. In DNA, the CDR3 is TGTGCCAGCAGCCCTCGGACTAGCGGGATGTTCACCGGGGAGCTGTTTTTT. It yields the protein CASSPRTSGMFTGELFF.

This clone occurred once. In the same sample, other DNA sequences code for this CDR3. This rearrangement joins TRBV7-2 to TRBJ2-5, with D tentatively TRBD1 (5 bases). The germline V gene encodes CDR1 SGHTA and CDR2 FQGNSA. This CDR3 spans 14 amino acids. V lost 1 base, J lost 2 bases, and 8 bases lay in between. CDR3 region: CASSLGGGQETQYF. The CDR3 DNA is TGTGCCAGCAGCTTAGGGGGCGGTCAAGAGACCCAGTACTTC.

CDR3 protein: CASSEQVSTYEQYF. CDR3 DNA sequence: TGTGCCAGCAGCGAACAGGTCTCTACCTACGAGCAGTACTTC. The V call is TRBV7-2, the J call TRBJ2-7; tentative D call: TRBD1 (5 bases). CDR3 length equals 14 residues. CDR1 SGHTA and CDR2 FQGNSA come from the germline V gene. V dropped 5 bases and J dropped 2 bases, with 13 bases sitting between them.